This paragraph reports one T cell receptor beta chain. No antigen is known for it. The sample belongs to a study of blood T cells in healthy people across ages. Combining a sample-barcoded 5' primer with a J-beta primer mix, a second PCR ran for about 6 to 12 cycles. From the 5' RACE reads, TCRdb called clonotypes with MiXCR, one entry per CDR3 protein. This table has about 800,000 distinct CDR3 sequences, roughly 60% appearing once. Study-wide findings and caveats: Fewer expanded clones and more diversity marked long-lived versus aged donors. What prevented conclusive comparison of naive and antigen-experienced cells was that PBMCs were unsorted. The study regarded diversity estimates from one million T cells as underestimates.

V shed 10 bases and J shed 2 bases, with 18 bases lying between them. Germline CDR1 ENHRY, CDR2 SYGVKD. The length of the CDR3 is 15 residues. The sequenced sample consisted of blood. The V gene is TRBV10-3, the J gene TRBJ1-5; D is unresolved. This receptor was obtained from a man aged 25-45 years in good health. The CDR3 protein is CATEDPAAGNQPQHF. In DNA, the CDR3 is TGTGCCACCGAAGACCCTGCGGCGGGCAATCAGCCCCAGCATTTT.